This TCR beta chain was identified during a study of T cell repertoires in cytomegalovirus infection. Overall study context: The public TCR beta signatures pointed to both CMV infection and matching HLA type. Study observations and caveats: Summed public TCR beta family frequency identified CMV carriers bearing the relevant HLA.

TCRdb called the reads again in MiXCR, with one record for every CDR3 protein. Of 500,000 to 600,000 distinct CDR3 sequences in the sample, about 17% were seen once. There are many counts of this clonotype. Its specificity is not known. This clonotype was obtained from a human donor in good health (CMV status not recorded). Some clones in this sample may be carry-over from other donors' samples. Sequencing input: CD8+ T cells from PBMCs.

CDR3 loop: CASSLVAHDSYEQYF. The CDR3 coding sequence is TGTGCCAGCAGCTTAGTCGCTCACGATTCCTACGAGCAGTACTTC. The rearrangement links TRBV7-8 to TRBJ2-7; D gene unclear. CDR3 length: 15 amino acids. CDR1 SGHVS and CDR2 FQNEAQ come from the germline V gene. V lost 1 base, J lost 1 base, and 11 bases lay in between.